This T cell receptor beta chain comes out of a study of T cell responses to AZD1222 COVID-19 vaccine (dated by TCRdb to the early 2020s). Looking at the study overall: TCR sequencing was performed for 230 to 250 trial participants, of whom around 210 were given two doses of AZD1222 and around 26 were given two doses of MenACWY control vaccine. Trial participants were enrolled by age into 18-55, 56-69 and 70-plus year subgroups, with around 150, 28 and 57 TCR-sequenced participants respectively. What the work shows at the level of the full study, not this receptor alone: Most participants were white British and females outnumbered males, and the authors suggested that clonal diversity may have been underestimated. No day 14 peak-response samples were available, so repertoires were characterized only after the peak T cell response. After two AZD1222 doses, spike-specific TCR breadth and depth were significantly higher than at day 0 and than in MenACWY recipients. In the small 56-69-year group, the increase in depth fell short of significance, most likely because of low power. Only five to seven AZD1222 recipients were SARS-CoV-2 seropositive at baseline, limiting conclusions about previously exposed vaccinees. CD4 TCRs associated with the vaccine covered the entire spike protein, and the dominant responses were in regions 160-218 and 743-854. Nearly half of unique spike-specific TCRs reportedly recognized epitopes outside regions mutated in the B.1.351 and B.1.1.7 variants.

This specimen's time point label, per the study, means: about 28 days (+/-7) after the second vaccine dose. What the treatment or condition label conveys for this sample: meningococcal conjugate vaccine given as trial control. Vaccinee samples were obtained from the UK trials COV001 and COV002, which included a single-blind randomized controlled phase 2/3 trial of AZD1222 (ChAdOx1 nCoV-19) in healthy adults. For TCRbeta chain sequencing, PBMC samples from trial participants were taken at day 0 and at day 28 after the second dose. There are 14 amino acids in the CDR3, from cysteine to phenylalanine inclusive. The CDR3 DNA has 42 bases and is translated from base 1. Via the germline V gene, CDR1 is SGHTA and CDR2 FQGNSA. V is cut by 3 bases and J by 6 bases, and the space between the germline ends is 15 bases. The CDR3 regions of human TCRbeta chains were subjected to immunosequencing. In the paper's pipeline: TCRs in the repertoires were matched against a reference library of SARS-CoV-2-specific TCRs that had been generated with the MIRA antigen-specificity platform. Breadth was defined as the fraction of unique TCRs that were SARS-CoV-2-associated. Depth was defined as the fraction of total T cells that were SARS-CoV-2-associated. Using the MIRA data, each spike-specific TCR was mapped to the spike region that the TCR reacts to and placed in a CD4 or CD8 class. Log10-transformed breadth and depth values were compared by one-way ANOVA with Sidak's multiple comparisons tests. In TCRdb, the immuneACCESS table is reduced to in-frame sequences with V and J assigned. These tables do not hold every clone; where another copy was compared, an unresolved V gene accounts for under half, and the others remain unexplained. V and J calls and clone size are copied from that table; D and trimming were computed from the DNA. The sample table contains over 150,000 clones; only one count was recorded for roughly 91% of them. The ten largest clones take up roughly 1% of the sample.

Comment on this clone: Its antigen is still unknown. Base-call qualities are not available, and no considerably larger clone is one nucleotide away.

This chain joins TRBV7-2 to TRBJ2-7, with the D gene possibly TRBD1 or TRBD2, each one fitting 5 bases. This specimen consisted of peripheral blood, obtained 28 days after the second dose of the MenACWY control vaccine. The sequence derives from an adult who received the MenACWY meningococcal vaccine as a control. DNA sequence: TGTGCCAGCAGCTTCGGGGCCCGGACTGCCGAGCAGTACTTC. It specifies CASSFGARTAEQYF.